The T cell receptor (beta chain) described here comes from a study of blood T cell repertoires in COVID-19. Study overall: From the United States, Italy and Spain came samples of acute and convalescent COVID-19. The analysed material was cDNA or gDNA that came from T cells, B-cell-depleted T cells, or PBMCs.

In the original analysis: Counts of nucleated cells, estimated from reference gene primer amplification, were obtained. Sequencing was performed with immunoSEQ multiplex PCR; in TCRdb, only in-frame clones are kept and a portion is missing. V, J and clone size derive from that table, while D and trimming were established from the DNA sequence. The sample shows fewer than 300,000 clones, around 86% of them seen only once. This CDR3 region has 15 residues. Germline V gene lookup returns CDR1 PRHDT and CDR2 FYEKMQ (reference sequence). V lost 0 bases and J 2 bases, leaving 11 bases between the germline ends.

The source material was peripheral blood. The source of this sequence is a man in his forties who had recovered from COVID-19. V and J are TRBV13 and TRBJ2-7; D is perhaps TRBD2 (5 bases). DNA of the CDR3: TGTGCCAGCAGCTTAGGCCCCCGGGATCCCTACGAGCAGTACTTC. Translation: CASSLGPRDPYEQYF.